These T cell receptor beta chains were read from a single sample in a study of OX40 agonist ivuxolimab in advanced cancers. Measured with immunoSEQ multiplex PCR; TCRdb has only the in-frame clones, and not every one. The sample lists around 67,000 clones; 70% to 90% were seen once. The sequences come from CD4+ or CD8+ T cells sorted from blood, collected in a trial of the OX40 agonist ivuxolimab. These receptor sequences come from an adult with an advanced solid tumor such as melanoma, head and neck, liver or kidney cancer. Both conserved end residues are part of each CDR3. The order of the fields is V gene, D gene, clone size, J gene, CDR3 protein, CDR3 DNA. A D gene is named only where the DNA matches it firmly. Part of the rows lack a size; the others show once, few, many or a class for expanded clones.

>TRBV4-3|TRBD1|.|TRBJ2-7
CASSRLTGPAYEQYF
TGCGCCAGCAGCCGCCTGACAGGGCCCGCCTACGAGCAGTACTTC
>TRBV2|.|.|TRBJ2-2
CASSEGQNTGELFF
TGTGCCAGCAGTGAAGGGCAAAACACCGGGGAGCTGTTTTTT
>TRBV7-2|.|.|TRBJ2-7
CASSQGGEQYF
TGTGCCAGCAGCCAAGGTGGCGAGCAGTACTTC
>TRBV28|TRBD1|.|TRBJ2-3
CASTQTGGTDTQYF
TGTGCCAGCACCCAGACAGGGGGCACAGATACGCAGTATTTT
>TRBV7-8|.|.|TRBJ1-4
CASSLAQGGNEKLFF
TGTGCCAGCAGCTTAGCCCAGGGCGGAAATGAAAAACTGTTTTTT
>TRBV5-1|.|.|TRBJ1-4
CASSPQSSSNEKLFF
TGCGCCAGCAGCCCTCAGTCTAGCTCTAATGAAAAACTGTTTTTT
>TRBV6-6|TRBD1|.|TRBJ2-2
CASIKDRAATGELFF
TGTGCCAGCATCAAGGACAGGGCGGCCACCGGGGAGCTGTTTTTT
>TRBV6-5|TRBD2|.|TRBJ2-5
CASSRGRPPRETQYF
TGTGCCAGCAGCCGCGGGAGGCCTCCCCGAGAGACCCAGTACTTC
>TRBV7-2|.|.|TRBJ2-7
CASQDRSYEQYF
TGTGCCAGCCAGGACAGATCCTACGAGCAGTACTTC
>TRBV7-2|TRBD1|.|TRBJ1-2
CASSLGQGVDWDGYTF
TGTGCCAGCAGCTTAGGGCAGGGGGTTGATTGGGATGGCTACACCTTC
>TRBV11-2|.|.|TRBJ1-2
CASRGGYGYTF
TGTGCCAGCAGGGGAGGCTATGGCTACACCTTC
>TRBV7-2|TRBD1|once|TRBJ2-7
CASSLAGTGGYEQYF
TGTGCCAGCAGCTTAGCGGGGACAGGGGGCTACGAGCAGTACTTC
>TRBV7-9|.|.|TRBJ2-1
CASIEGSGNEQFF
TGTGCCAGCATTGAGGGGTCGGGCAATGAGCAGTTCTTC
>TRBV2|.|.|TRBJ2-3
CASGRDTGRTDTQYF
TGTGCCAGCGGCAGAGACACAGGGCGCACAGATACGCAGTATTTT
>TRBV5-1|.|.|TRBJ2-3
CASSLSERSTDTQYF
TGCGCCAGCAGCCTTTCCGAAAGAAGCACAGATACGCAGTATTTT
>TRBV5-1|.|.|TRBJ2-1
CASSLVATGYNEQFF
TGCGCCAGCAGCTTGGTAGCGACTGGCTACAATGAGCAGTTCTTC
>TRBV5-6|.|once|TRBJ2-5
CASSLMQTQYF
TGTGCCAGCAGCTTGATGCAGACCCAGTACTTC
>TRBV2|.|.|TRBJ2-7
CASRLAYEQYF
TGTGCCAGCAGGCTAGCTTACGAGCAGTACTTC
>TRBV28|TRBD2|.|TRBJ2-1
CASSTPTSGRAHEQFF
TGTGCCAGCAGCACCCCTACTAGCGGGAGGGCCCATGAGCAGTTCTTC
>TRBV5-1|.|.|TRBJ2-7
CASSLARELGEQYF
TGCGCCAGCAGCTTGGCTCGGGAATTGGGCGAGCAGTACTTC
>TRBV10-1|.|.|TRBJ2-1
CASSESKRGDSKNEQFF
TGCGCCAGCAGTGAGTCGAAGAGGGGAGACAGCAAAAATGAGCAGTTCTTC
>TRBV7-2|.|.|TRBJ2-7
CASSLGGPGISYEQYF
TGTGCCAGCAGCTTAGGGGGTCCAGGGATATCCTACGAGCAGTACTTC
>TRBV6-1|TRBD1|.|TRBJ1-1
CASSSVQGAEAFF
TGTGCCAGCAGTTCTGTACAGGGGGCTGAAGCTTTCTTT
>TRBV6-1|TRBD1|.|TRBJ2-7
CASRTGGHEQYF
TGTGCCAGTCGGACAGGGGGCCACGAGCAGTACTTC
>TRBV28|.|few|TRBJ1-5
CASTEPPGPQHF
TGTGCCAGCACCGAACCGCCCGGGCCCCAGCATTTT
>TRBV7-6|TRBD1|few|TRBJ1-1
CASSFGQGMNTEAFF
TGTGCCAGCAGCTTCGGACAGGGAATGAACACTGAAGCTTTCTTT